Sequencing of this TCR beta chain was carried out in a study of blood T cell repertoires in COVID-19. From germline, CDR1 is SGHNT and CDR2 YYREEE (reference sequence). The CDR3 runs to 14 residues. With V trimmed by 2 bases and J by 3 bases, 4 bases remained unmatched. There are a few counts of this clone. Using immunoSEQ multiplex PCR, the repertoire was profiled, and TCRdb retains in-frame clones only, with some absent. The sample holds around 190,000 clones; roughly 84% are singletons and the top ten take 3% to 3.5%. Sequenced input: PBMCs or T cells enriched from blood (not recorded which). This TCR derives from a woman aged 30 to 39 who had been exposed to COVID-19. The rearrangement links TRBV5-4 to TRBJ1-1, with 7 bases matching TRBD1. CDR3 protein: CASSFSRGDTEAFF. The DNA for the CDR3 is TGTGCCAGCAGCTTTTCCAGGGGGGACACTGAAGCTTTCTTT.